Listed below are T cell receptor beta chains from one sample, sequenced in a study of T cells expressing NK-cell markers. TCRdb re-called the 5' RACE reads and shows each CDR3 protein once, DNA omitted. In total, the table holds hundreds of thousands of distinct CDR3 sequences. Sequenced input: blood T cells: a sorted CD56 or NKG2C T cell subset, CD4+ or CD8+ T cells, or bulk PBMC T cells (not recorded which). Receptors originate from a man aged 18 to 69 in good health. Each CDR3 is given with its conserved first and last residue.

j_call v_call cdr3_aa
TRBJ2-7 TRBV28 CASSSLAGLRDEQYF
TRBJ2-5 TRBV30 CASTVRRGGSGRETQYF
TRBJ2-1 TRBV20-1 CSAPKAGRYSYNEQFF
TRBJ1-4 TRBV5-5 CASSRAGVYGEKLFF
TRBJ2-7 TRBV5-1 CASSTTLGQGMYEQYF
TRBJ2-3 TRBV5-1 CASRWEQGVDTQYF
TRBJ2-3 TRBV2 CATTGTGGADTQYF
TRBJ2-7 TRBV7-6 CASSSTPVGLFFNF
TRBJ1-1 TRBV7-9 CASSFRDRGPGTEAFF
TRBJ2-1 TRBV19 CATANRRHNEQFF
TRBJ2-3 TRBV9 CASSVTSGGYTDTQYF
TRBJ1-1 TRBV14 CASSQDSRLNTEAFF
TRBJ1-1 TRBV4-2 CASSPEGRDRGFVAFF
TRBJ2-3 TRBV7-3 CASSLSSNADTQYF
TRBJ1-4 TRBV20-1 CSARSRASNEKLFF
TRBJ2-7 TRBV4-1 CASSQVSGTLSYEQYF
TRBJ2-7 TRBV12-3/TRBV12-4 CASSGRRSYEQYF
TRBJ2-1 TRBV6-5 CASSYPRGRAGQFF
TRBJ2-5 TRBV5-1 CASSQYGTRQETQYF
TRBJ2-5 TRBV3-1 CASSQASLAGKETQYF
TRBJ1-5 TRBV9 CASSVEGNSNQPQHF
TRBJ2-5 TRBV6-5 CASSYEASRQETQYF
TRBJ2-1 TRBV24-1 CATSGFVRGRGDEQFF
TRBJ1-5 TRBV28 CAGGRGRGVNQPQHF
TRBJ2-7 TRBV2 CASSEQGYEQYF
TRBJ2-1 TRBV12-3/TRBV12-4 CASQRSSYNEQFF
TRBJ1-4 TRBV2 CASSETGVREKLFF
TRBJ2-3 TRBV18 CASSLRPTSSTDTQYF
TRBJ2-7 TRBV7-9 CASSSQGEGYEQYF
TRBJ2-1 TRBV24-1 CATSDQKGGSYNEQFF
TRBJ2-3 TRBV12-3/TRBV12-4 CASSSSGGLRDTQYF
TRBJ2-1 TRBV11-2 CASSLKVEQFF
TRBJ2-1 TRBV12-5 CASGLGPGPYLTNEQFF
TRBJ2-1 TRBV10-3 CAISLKTSGSDNEQFF
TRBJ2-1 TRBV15 CATSRVGSPTIEQFF
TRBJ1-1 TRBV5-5 CASGLATEAFF
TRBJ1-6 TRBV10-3 CAISDAGESPLHF
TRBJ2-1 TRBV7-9 CASSFRLAGDRYNEQFF
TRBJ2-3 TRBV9 CASSAQRGDTQYF
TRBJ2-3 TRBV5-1 CASSSATGFGTDTQYF
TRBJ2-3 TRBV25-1 CASSEGTTDTQYF
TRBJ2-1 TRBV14 CASSQLRQRGSLNEQFF
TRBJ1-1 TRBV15 CATSRDRVLTEAFF
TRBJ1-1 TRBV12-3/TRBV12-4 CASSHPVAGEAFF
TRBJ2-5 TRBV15 CATALQGFVGTQYF
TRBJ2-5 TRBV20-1 CSARDERGGKTQYF
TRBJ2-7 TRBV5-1 CASSFGWGSREQYF
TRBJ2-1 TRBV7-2 CASSPPGRARYTEQFF
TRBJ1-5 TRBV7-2 CASSLGFLGSNQPQHF
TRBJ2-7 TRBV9 CASSPGQPVDEQYF
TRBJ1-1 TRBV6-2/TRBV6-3 CASTWVGRGTEAFF
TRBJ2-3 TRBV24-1 CATSDPTGARTQYF
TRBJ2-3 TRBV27 CASSLPKASGDGRDTQYF
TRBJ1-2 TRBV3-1 CASSPDWSNYGYTF
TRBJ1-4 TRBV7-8 CASSLVTLEKLFF
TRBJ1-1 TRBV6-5 CASSSRTEMEAFF
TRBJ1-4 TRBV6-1 CASGGTMNLRKLFF
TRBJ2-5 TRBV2 CASSPGQGMAQYF
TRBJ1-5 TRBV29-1 CSVGYSSNSNQPQHF